This T cell receptor beta chain was obtained from a study of cytomegalovirus exposure and HLA in healthy donors. About the study: It was reported in a later analysis that the 120 or so validation repertoires used the same platform as the approximately 670 first-cohort repertoires.

Some clones are missing from TCRdb's copy, which holds only in-frame ones; the method was immunoSEQ multiplex PCR. The sample includes 250,000 to 400,000 clones, 88% of them seen just once. This clone was seen more than once but under ten times. The antigen is undetermined. Study findings and constraints: The authors enumerated roughly 180 TCR beta chains as linked to cytomegalovirus. Subsequent analysis of the 120 or so validation repertoires found a tendency for first-cohort TCR clusters to co-occur.

The V segment lost 7 bases and the J segment 5 bases; nucleotides outside the gene matches: 7. CDR1 is MGHRA, CDR2 YSYEKL, per germline. The CDR3 consists of 15 residues. Donors came from a validation cohort of over a hundred subjects, distinct from the first 666-subject cohort. Input material: PBMCs. The rearrangement links TRBV4-1 to TRBJ2-1; 11 bases fit TRBD2. This receptor was taken from a young man in good health and CMV-seronegative. The CDR3 reads CASTRLAGYNNEQFF. The CDR3, as DNA: TGCGCCAGCACGAGACTAGCGGGATATAACAATGAGCAGTTCTTC.